A single sample gave rise to the 26 T cell receptor beta chains below, sequenced in a study of CD4 T cells in relation to SARS-CoV-2 and coronaviruses (dated by TCRdb to about 2021). The library was generated by the immunoSEQ multiplex PCR assay. TCRdb stores this immuneACCESS table with in-frame sequences only. Part of the clones is absent; in the studies checked, under half of the shortfall reflects unresolved V genes, and no reason is known for the rest. Recorded for this sample are tens of thousands of clones; roughly 73% of them occurred a single time. The top ten clonotypes cover about 16% of the sample. CD4+ T cells from unexposed donors were collected before the COVID-19 pandemic (2011-2018). After roughly 11 days of culture, CD4+ T cells were isolated with the EasySep CD4+ T cell isolation kit. For these receptors, no antigen is known. Material for sequencing was CD4+ T cells from PBMCs, cultured in vitro. These receptors originate from a human donor in good health.

V gene TRBV18 combines with J gene TRBJ1-4, with 10 bases identical to TRBD1. V shed 3 bases and J 3 bases; nucleotides not matched to a gene: 1. The CDR3 runs to 15 residues. CDR1 and CDR2 (germline): KGHSH, LQKENI. DNA of the CDR3: TGTGCCAGCTCACCCGGGACAGGGGCTAATGAAAAACTGTTTTTT. Its translation: CASSPGTGANEKLFF.

This chain links TRBV28 with TRBJ1-5; D unresolved. The V and J ends lost 3 bases and 7 bases respectively, with 13 bases between them. The V gene's germline CDR1 is MDHEN and CDR2 SYDVKM. The CDR3 consists of 14 residues. In DNA, the CDR3 is TGTGCCAGCAGTTTGTCCGGGAAGCGGCAGCCCCAGCATTTT. Translated, it gives CASSLSGKRQPQHF.

As DNA, the CDR3 is TGTGCCAGCAGCTTATGGCGGGAGATGTCAGAGACCCAGTACTTC. Its protein product is CASSLWREMSETQYF. The chain employs TRBV7-8 and TRBJ2-5; 7 bases are shared with TRBD2. J was trimmed by 4 bases and V by 2 bases; bases with no gene match: 7. Germline lookup yields CDR1 SGHVS and CDR2 FQNEAQ. There are 15 residues in the CDR3.

The chain is built from TRBV28 and TRBJ1-5, with TRBD1 matching 10 bases. The CDR3 covers 17 residues. Germline CDR1 MDHEN, CDR2 SYDVKM. V was pared by 7 bases and J by 6 bases, with 15 bases of the junction left unmatched. CDR3 nucleotides: TGTGCCAGCATCTCCGCGGGGGGGACAGGGGTTGGTCAGCCCCAGCATTTT. Amino acid sequence: CASISAGGTGVGQPQHF.

This clone has just a few counts. The chain couples TRBV12-3 or TRBV12-4 to TRBJ1-6; D gene ambiguous. The CDR3 totals 13 residues. The germline V and J ends were trimmed by 2 bases and 8 bases, with 7 bases remaining between them. CDR3 region: CASSLQPHSPLHF. The CDR3 DNA sequence: TGTGCCAGCAGTTTACAGCCCCATTCACCCCTCCACTTT.

The V call is TRBV20-1, the J call TRBJ2-7, with no clear D. Trimming took off 0 bases at V and 5 bases at J, with 5 bases between the two ends. Looked up from germline, CDR1 is DFQATT and CDR2 is SNEGSKA (reference sequence). The length of the CDR3 is 11 residues. The CDR3 sequence: CSAREVNEQYF. The CDR3 bases are TGCAGTGCTAGAGAGGTGAACGAGCAGTACTTC.

Only a few counts were recorded for this clone. The CDR3 is CASSFIEQGGDTQYF. DNA for the CDR3: TGCGCCAGCAGCTTTATCGAACAGGGCGGCGATACGCAGTATTTT. The chain links TRBV5-1 to TRBJ2-3, with D maybe TRBD1 (6 bases). The germline CDR1 and CDR2 sequences are SGHRS and YFSETQ. Trimming removed 2 bases from V and 6 bases from J, with 16 bases in between. The CDR3 length is 15 residues.

The V call is TRBV5-4, the J call TRBJ2-7, with TRBD2 identical over 7 bases. The CDR3 is 14 residues long. V gave up 3 bases and J gave up 5 bases; unmatched junction bases: 8. Germline CDR1 reads SGHNT; CDR2 reads YYREEE (reference sequence). CDR3 protein: CASSSPGLINEQYF. DNA of the CDR3: TGTGCCAGCAGCTCCCCGGGACTAATCAACGAGCAGTACTTC.

This chain links TRBV28 with TRBJ2-2, with TRBD2 matching 10 bases. The V and J ends lost 3 bases and 7 bases, in that order; junction bases with no gene match: 8. Germline CDR1 MDHEN, CDR2 SYDVKM. The CDR3 is made up of 16 amino acids. CDR3 coding DNA: TGTGCCAGCAGTTTGACCGGGACTAGCGATAACGGGGAGCTGTTTTTT. Translating gives CASSLTGTSDNGELFF.

The rearrangement joins TRBV7-9 to TRBJ1-4; D not certain. The germline V gene encodes CDR1 SEHNR and CDR2 FQNEAQ (reference sequence). The V and J ends lost 5 bases and 2 bases respectively, with 12 bases between them. This CDR3 contains 15 residues. This CDR3 is CASSPGSGTNEKLFF. The CDR3 DNA follows: TGTGCCAGCAGCCCCGGGTCTGGGACTAATGAAAAACTGTTTTTT.

This chain connects TRBV30 to TRBJ2-7; tentatively, D is TRBD1 (5 bases). The CDR3 loop spans 12 amino acids. CDR1 and CDR2 from the germline V gene are GTSNPN and SVGIG (reference sequence). The V and J ends lost 3 bases and 1 base respectively, with 7 bases between them. CDR3 region: CAWSRQSYEQYF. The DNA for the CDR3 is TGTGCCTGGAGCCGACAGTCCTACGAGCAGTACTTC.

This clone was observed a single time. This rearrangement joins TRBV28 to TRBJ2-5; D possibly corresponds to TRBD1 (5 bases). Deletions cut 5 bases from V and 0 bases from J, with 25 bases between. There are 19 residues in the CDR3. Germline CDR1 is MDHEN and CDR2 is SYDVKM. The CDR3 here is CASSPPQRQSVGYQETQYF. CDR3 nucleotide sequence: TGTGCCAGCAGTCCGCCCCAGAGACAGTCGGTCGGGTACCAAGAGACCCAGTACTTC.

The rearrangement joins TRBV5-6 to TRBJ2-5, with D perhaps TRBD1 or TRBD2 (5 bases each). This CDR3 has 15 amino acids. The germline V and J ends were trimmed by 0 bases and 4 bases, with 13 bases remaining between them. Germline V gene sequence: CDR1 SGHDT, CDR2 YYEEEE. The CDR3 bases are TGTGCCAGCAGCTTGGATCGGGACCTGGGAGAGACCCAGTACTTC. The encoded protein is CASSLDRDLGETQYF.

The rearrangement links TRBV6-2 or TRBV6-3 to TRBJ1-5; unclear D gene. Trimming cost V 0 bases and J 0 bases, with 12 bases left between them. This CDR3 has 17 amino acids. The germline gives CDR1 MNHEY, CDR2 SVGEGT. The CDR3 region has the DNA TGTGCCAGCAGTTACTCTTCGGCAGCCTATAGCAATCAGCCCCAGCATTTT. Translation gives CASSYSSAAYSNQPQHF.

J is TRBJ1-1 and V is TRBV18; TRBD1 aligns across 12 bases. The J segment lost 3 bases and the V segment lost 6 bases, leaving 8 bases of the junction unmatched. In germline, CDR1 is KGHSH, CDR2 LQKENI. The CDR3 loop spans 16 amino acids. The chain's CDR3 is CASSGDRGHRDTEAFF. The CDR3 DNA reads TGTGCCAGCTCGGGGGACAGGGGGCATAGGGACACTGAAGCTTTCTTT.

This clone has just one count. This chain joins TRBV6-5 and TRBJ2-6; D is unresolved. V lost 10 bases and J 0 bases, leaving 7 bases between the germline ends. Germline V gene lookup returns CDR1 MNHEY and CDR2 SVGAGI. The CDR3 is 13 residues long. As DNA, the CDR3 is TGTGCCACTCAGTACTCTGGGGCCAACGTCCTGACTTTC. It yields the protein CATQYSGANVLTF.

The chain couples TRBV5-1 to TRBJ2-2; tentatively, D is TRBD2 (7 bases). From germline, CDR1 is SGHRS and CDR2 YFSETQ. V was trimmed by 5 bases and J by 0 bases, leaving 11 bases between them. The CDR3 length is 15 residues. CDR3 DNA sequence: TGCGCCAGCAGTGGGGGGGCTGCGAACACCGGGGAGCTGTTTTTT. Amino acids: CASSGGAANTGELFF. Full variable domain (outside the CDR3, taken from reference TRBV5-1 and TRBJ2-2): KAGVTQTPRYLIKTRGQQVTLSCSPISGHRSVSWYQQTPGQGLQFLFEYFSETQRNKGNFPGRFSGRQFSNSRSEMNVSTLELGDSALYLCASSGGAANTGELFFGEGSRLTVL.

This rearrangement joins TRBV27 to TRBJ1-2; D ambiguous. Per germline, CDR1 MNHEY and CDR2 SMNVEV (reference sequence). The CDR3 is made up of 17 amino acids. Trimming shortened V by 6 bases and J by 3 bases, and 23 bases separated the two germline ends. The CDR3 sequence: CASRPHNPGKGDYGYTF. The CDR3 nucleotides are TGTGCCAGCAGGCCTCACAACCCAGGAAAGGGAGACTATGGCTACACCTTC.

J is TRBJ2-1 and V is TRBV4-2, with 11 bases matching TRBD1. The V and J ends lost 0 bases and 13 bases, in that order; junction bases with no gene match: 2. There are 13 residues in the CDR3. Germline V gives CDR1 LGHNA, CDR2 YNFKEQ. For the CDR3, the DNA is TGTGCCAGCAGCCAAGAGGGACAGGGGGATCAGTTCTTC. Amino acids: CASSQEGQGDQFF.

In its sample, this clone was seen once. This rearrangement joins TRBV12-3 or TRBV12-4 to TRBJ2-7, with D perhaps matching TRBD1 (6 bases). With 6 bases removed from V and 0 bases from J, the gap between germline ends came to 9 bases. The CDR3 covers 13 residues. The CDR3 DNA reads TGTGCCAGCAGGATGGACAGCTCCTACGAGCAGTACTTC. This codes for CASRMDSSYEQYF.

V is TRBV4-2 and J is TRBJ2-2; 10 bases agree with TRBD2. The CDR3 consists of 15 residues. Germline assignment: CDR1 LGHNA and CDR2 YNFKEQ. Germline trimming cut 2 bases from V and 7 bases from J; bases unmatched to any gene: 4. CDR3 sequence (DNA): TGTGCCAGCAGCCAACTAGCGGGAGCGATCGGGGAGCTGTTTTTT. This translates into CASSQLAGAIGELFF.

The V and J genes are TRBV30 and TRBJ1-2; no clear D. The CDR3 extends over 13 amino acids. Germline loops: CDR1 GTSNPN, CDR2 SVGIG (reference sequence). V lost 0 bases to trimming and J lost 2 bases, with 7 bases between them. The CDR3, as DNA: TGTGCCTGGAGTGTACAAAGGAACTATGGCTACACCTTC. Translating it yields CAWSVQRNYGYTF.

J is TRBJ1-1 and V is TRBV25-1; 7 bases match TRBD1. Germline loops: CDR1 MGHDK, CDR2 SYGVNS. The trim removed 6 bases at V and 5 bases at J, leaving 9 bases unmatched. This CDR3 has 14 amino acids. The CDR3 coding sequence is TGTGCCAGCAGAAAAACAGGGGCGCAGACTGAAGCTTTCTTT. Encoded protein: CASRKTGAQTEAFF.

In its sample, this clone was seen a few times. The V gene is TRBV3-1 (or the pseudogene TRBV3-2), the J gene TRBJ1-5, with D perhaps matching TRBD1 (5 bases). The V gene's germline CDR1 is LGHDT and CDR2 YNNKEL (reference sequence). The CDR3 is 15 residues long. V shed 2 bases and J shed 8 bases, with 16 bases lying between them. The CDR3 DNA reads TGTGCCAGCAGCCAAAATGGGGGGACGCAGGAGCCCCAGCATTTT. As protein: CASSQNGGTQEPQHF.

The V and J genes are TRBV27 and TRBJ2-5, with TRBD2 identical over 8 bases. This CDR3 has 18 amino acids. V lost 4 bases, J lost 5 bases, and 18 bases stayed unmatched. Germline lookup yields CDR1 MNHEY and CDR2 SMNVEV (reference sequence). CDR3 coding DNA: TGTGCCAGCAGTTCGGATAATATTGTGGTAGCGGGATGCGAGACCCAGTACTTC. Translation: CASSSDNIVVAGCETQYF.

The chain is built from TRBV6-1 and TRBJ2-5; D is perhaps TRBD1 (5 bases). There are 14 residues in the CDR3. From germline, CDR1 is MNHNS and CDR2 SASEGT. Deletions cut 1 base from V and 6 bases from J, with 12 bases between. The CDR3 spells CASSEGHRSKTQYF. CDR3 DNA: TGTGCCAGCAGTGAAGGGCACAGGTCGAAGACCCAGTACTTC.